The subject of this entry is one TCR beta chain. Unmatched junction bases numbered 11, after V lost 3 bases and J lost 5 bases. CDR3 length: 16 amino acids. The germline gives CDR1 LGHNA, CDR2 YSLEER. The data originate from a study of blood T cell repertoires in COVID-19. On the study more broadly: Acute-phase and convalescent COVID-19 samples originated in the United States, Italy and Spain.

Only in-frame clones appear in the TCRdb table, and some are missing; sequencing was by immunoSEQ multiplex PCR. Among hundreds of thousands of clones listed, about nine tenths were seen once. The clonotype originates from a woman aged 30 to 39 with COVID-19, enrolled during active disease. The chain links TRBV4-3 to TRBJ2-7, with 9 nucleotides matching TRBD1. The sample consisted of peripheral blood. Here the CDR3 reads CASSQFTGTGSDEQYF. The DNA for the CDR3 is TGCGCCAGCAGCCAGTTCACCGGGACAGGGTCGGACGAGCAGTACTTC.